This TCR beta chain was sequenced in a study of T cell responses to AZD1222 COVID-19 vaccine. The study's findings and limits: Researchers took repertoire samples only after the peak T cell response had come. It should be noted that donors were predominantly white British and more often female, and clonal diversity was possibly underestimated. Spike-spanning, vaccine-associated CD4 TCRs were dominant at 160-218 and 743-854.

CDR3 length: 15 residues. The germline CDR1 and CDR2 sequences are MNHNS and SASEGT. V shed 7 bases and J shed 4 bases, with 17 bases lying between them. Regarding this clone: Its target is not known.

The method was immunoSEQ multiplex PCR; TCRdb's version includes in-frame clones alone and lacks a portion of them. The profile shows some 150,000 clones, 90% to 95% of them singletons. Material: peripheral blood, obtained on day 0 of MenACWY control vaccination. The receptor comes from an adult in good health. The chain recombines TRBV6-1 with TRBJ2-1; D tentatively reads TRBD1 or TRBD2 (5 bases each). Here the CDR3 DNA reads TGTGCCAGCACCCTTCGGGGCGCGGGTTACAATGAGCAGTTCTTC. Amino acid sequence: CASTLRGAGYNEQFF.